These 11 T cell receptor beta chains came from one sample sequenced in a study of blood T cell repertoires in COVID-19. Here immunoSEQ multiplex PCR was the method, and the copy in TCRdb shows in-frame clones only, minus some. Of fewer than 250,000 clones listed, about 82% were seen once; the top ten hold about 9.3%. The sequencing input was PBMCs or T cells enriched from blood (not recorded which). These receptors all stem from a woman aged 50 to 60 with acute COVID-19.

The chain uses TRBV10-1 and TRBJ2-7; the match to TRBD1 covers 7 bases. V lost 10 bases and J lost 2; bases outside the gene matches: 5. The germline CDR1 and CDR2 sequences are WNHNN and SYGVQD (reference sequence). This CDR3 has 12 amino acids. The CDR3 sequence: CATPGQPYEQYF. CDR3 sequence (DNA): TGCGCCACCCCGGGACAGCCCTACGAGCAGTACTTC.

The gene calls are TRBV10-3 and TRBJ2-3; 12 bases map to TRBD2. This CDR3 contains 19 residues. J was trimmed by 4 bases and V by 5 bases; bases with no gene match: 16. Germline V lookup: CDR1 ENHRY, CDR2 SYGVKD. CDR3 coding DNA: TGTGCCATCAGTCAATCCACTAGCGGGGGGACCAGAGTGGCAGATACGCAGTATTTT. Protein sequence: CAISQSTSGGTRVADTQYF.

This clone turned up a few times. The chain joins TRBV9 to TRBJ2-6; 7 bases are shared with TRBD2. Trimming at V came to 4 bases and at J to 4 bases, leaving 5 bases not matched to a gene. CDR1 and CDR2 (germline): SGDLS, YYNGEE. The CDR3 is 15 residues long. The CDR3 loop is CASSPGGWGANVLTF. The CDR3 DNA reads TGTGCCAGCAGCCCGGGGGGTTGGGGGGCCAACGTCCTGACTTTC.

The chain employs TRBV7-2 and TRBJ2-5; a weak D match, TRBD2 (6 bases). The CDR3 has 15 residues. The germline V gene has CDR1 SGHTA and CDR2 FQGNSA. V lost 5 bases and J 2 bases, leaving 15 bases between the germline ends. DNA of the CDR3: TGTGCCAGCAGCCCCTTAGGAGGGCAGCAAGAGACCCAGTACTTC. Amino acids: CASSPLGGQQETQYF.

This chain joins TRBV27 and TRBJ1-2, with D possibly being TRBD1 (5 bases). V was cut by 7 bases and J by 0 bases, with 15 bases left in between. Germline V lookup: CDR1 MNHEY, CDR2 SMNVEV (reference sequence). The CDR3 is 15 amino acids. This CDR3 reads CASTPGGASNYGYTF. The CDR3 bases are TGTGCCAGCACCCCCGGTGGGGCCTCTAACTATGGCTACACCTTC.

The CDR3 coding sequence is TGTGCCAGCAGCTTAATACAGGGTTTTGACAATGAGCAGTTCTTC. As protein: CASSLIQGFDNEQFF. The genes are TRBV5-8 and TRBJ2-1; TRBD1 might be the D (6 bases). The CDR3 sequence is 15 residues long. Germline lookup yields CDR1 SGHTS and CDR2 YDEGEE. Deletions cut 2 bases from V and 5 bases from J, with 14 bases between.

The gene calls are TRBV5-6 and TRBJ2-7; perhaps TRBD2 as D (5 bases). Germline V lookup: CDR1 SGHDT, CDR2 YYEEEE. Trimming pared 3 bases from V and 1 base from J, leaving 8 bases between. The CDR3 totals 13 residues. In DNA, the CDR3 is TGTGCCAGCAGCTACGCGGGTTCCTACGAGCAGTACTTC. Encoded protein: CASSYAGSYEQYF.

DNA of the CDR3: TGTGCCACCAGCAGGACCCAGGATCGGGAAAAACTGTTTTTT. Its translation is CATSRTQDREKLFF. The V and J genes are TRBV15 and TRBJ1-4; D unresolved. CDR1 LNHNV and CDR2 YYDKDF come from the germline V gene (reference sequence). Trimming left V 3 bases short and J 8 bases short, with 13 bases between. The CDR3 is 14 amino acids.

With respect to this clone: An end of the junction does not agree with germline; a read error may underlie this. The genes are TRBV2 and TRBJ1-2; D ambiguous. Germline lookup yields CDR1 SNHLY and CDR2 FYNNEI. This CDR3 region has 8 residues. The CDR3, as DNA: TGTGCCAGCAGTGGCAGTTCCTTC. Translating gives CASSGSSF.

The chain has TRBV14 and TRBJ2-1; 11 bases map to TRBD2. The CDR3 runs 15 residues. Germline V gene sequence: CDR1 SGHDN, CDR2 FVKESK. V lost 6 bases and J lost 5; bases outside the gene matches: 6. The CDR3 region has the DNA TGTGCCAGCAGTCTAGCGGGGGGCCGTCACAATGAGCAGTTCTTC. It encodes CASSLAGGRHNEQFF.

The genes are TRBV30 and TRBJ1-5; 8 positions match TRBD1. Trimming took 3 bases from V and 5 from J; bases not matched to a gene: 0. This CDR3 region has 12 residues. The germline V gene has CDR1 GTSNPN and CDR2 SVGIG (reference sequence). The CDR3 bases are TGTGCCTGGAGGGACAGGGATCAGCCCCAGCATTTT. Its translation is CAWRDRDQPQHF. The entire variable domain, with the rest obtained from reference TRBV30 and TRBJ1-5, is as follows: SQTIHQWPATLVQPVGSPLSLECTVEGTSNPNLYWYRQAAGRGLQLLFYSVGIGQISSEVPQNLSASRPQDRQFILSSKKLLLSDSGFYLCAWRDRDQPQHFGDGTRLSIL.